This TCR beta chain comes out of a study of blood T cell repertoires in COVID-19. Method: immunoSEQ multiplex PCR; TCRdb's copy keeps in-frame clones and lacks some. The sample has about 140,000 clones; about 74% are singletons. The junction had 3 bases not matched to a gene; V was cut back by 2 bases and J by 3 bases. The germline gives CDR1 MNHEY, CDR2 SMNVEV (reference sequence). This CDR3 has 15 amino acids. V and J are TRBV27 and TRBJ2-3; 9 bases agree with TRBD1. Sequencing was carried out using peripheral blood. This receptor was taken from a man between 50 and 59 years old with acute or convalescent COVID-19. CDR3 bases: TGTGCCAGCAGTTTAAGACAGGGGGATACAGATACGCAGTATTTT. It translates to CASSLRQGDTDTQYF.